This note documents a single TCR beta chain sequence. Antigen specificity is unknown. The record originates from a study of T cells in localized non-small cell lung cancer. V was trimmed by 1 base and J by 10 bases, leaving 5 bases between them. Germline V gene data show CDR1 as SGHVS and CDR2 as FNYEAQ. This CDR3 has 11 residues. The study, taken as a whole, reports: Adjacent lung held a median around 56 of the top 100 tumor clones. Multi-region tumor sequencing was not done, so intratumor heterogeneity could not be excluded.

Profiling relied on immunoSEQ multiplex PCR, and the TCRdb table lists in-frame clones only, not all of them. Of about 52,000 clones detected, more than 80% appear once; the ten largest clones hold 15% to 20%. The chain carries TRBV7-6 and TRBJ2-1; the D is unclear. The source is a male donor at least 60 years old with stage III squamous cell lung carcinoma. This specimen consisted of peripheral blood, obtained before any cancer treatment. CDR3 amino acids: CASSLEQEQFF. The CDR3 coding sequence is TGTGCCAGCAGCTTAGAGCAAGAGCAGTTCTTC.